A selection of T cell receptor beta chains follows, all from one sample in a study of shared T cell receptors in the human thymus. TCRdb's copy holds only in-frame clones and misses some; the assay was immunoSEQ multiplex PCR. The table shows over 650,000 clones, with around 87% occurring only once. These data were also reused for a study on human thymus T cells.

Sequencing input: thymocytes. The receptor set was obtained from a boy under three years old with a congenital heart defect. CDR3s include the opening cysteine and the closing phenylalanine or tryptophan. The D gene is left open where the match is weak. Clone size is stated in some rows and not others, as once, few, many or a class when expanded.

CDR3aa: CASTHRDRGRTEQFF
CDR3nt: TGCGCCAGCACACACCGGGACAGGGGGCGCACTGAGCAGTTCTTC
abundance: -
v_gene: TRBV5-1
j_gene: TRBJ2-1
d_gene: TRBD1

CDR3aa: CASGLRLETQYF
CDR3nt: TGTGCCAGCGGTTTGCGTCTGGAGACCCAGTACTTC
abundance: -
v_gene: TRBV7-8
j_gene: TRBJ2-5
d_gene: -

CDR3aa: CASSEKGRGRRGGNEKLFF
CDR3nt: TGTGCCAGCAGTGAAAAGGGGCGGGGCAGAAGGGGTGGGAATGAAAAACTGTTTTTT
abundance: -
v_gene: TRBV6-1
j_gene: TRBJ1-4
d_gene: -

CDR3aa: CASSLASGGYNEQFF
CDR3nt: TGCGCCAGCAGCTTGGCTAGCGGGGGATACAATGAGCAGTTCTTC
abundance: -
v_gene: TRBV5-1
j_gene: TRBJ2-1
d_gene: TRBD2

CDR3aa: CASSYPSRVYEQYF
CDR3nt: TGTGCCAGCAGTTACCCTTCCAGGGTGTACGAGCAGTACTTC
abundance: -
v_gene: TRBV11-2
j_gene: TRBJ2-7
d_gene: -

CDR3aa: CASSEIRGLLAGGSQFF
CDR3nt: TGTGCCAGCAGTGAGATAAGGGGGTTGCTAGCGGGAGGTAGTCAGTTCTTC
abundance: -
v_gene: TRBV2
j_gene: TRBJ2-1
d_gene: TRBD2

CDR3aa: CASSYRTSGGTDTQYF
CDR3nt: TGTGCCAGCAGTTACCGGACTAGCGGGGGCACAGATACGCAGTATTTT
abundance: -
v_gene: TRBV6-5
j_gene: TRBJ2-3
d_gene: TRBD2

CDR3aa: CASSPGLAGGSYNEQFF
CDR3nt: TGTGCCAGCTCACCCGGACTAGCGGGAGGGTCCTACAATGAGCAGTTCTTC
abundance: -
v_gene: TRBV18
j_gene: TRBJ2-1
d_gene: TRBD2

CDR3aa: CASSVVEGGQVNTEAFF
CDR3nt: TGTGCCAGCAGCGTAGTGGAAGGGGGACAGGTGAACACTGAAGCTTTCTTT
abundance: -
v_gene: TRBV9
j_gene: TRBJ1-1
d_gene: TRBD1

CDR3aa: CASSEFRQLSGNTDTQYF
CDR3nt: TGTGCCAGCAGCGAGTTCCGGCAGCTTAGCGGGAACACAGATACGCAGTATTTT
abundance: few
v_gene: TRBV5-6
j_gene: TRBJ2-3
d_gene: TRBD2

CDR3aa: CASSLSGAELAYNSPLHF
CDR3nt: TGTGCCAGCAGCTTAAGCGGGGCGGAACTGGCCTATAATTCACCCCTCCACTTT
abundance: -
v_gene: TRBV7-9
j_gene: TRBJ1-6
d_gene: -

CDR3aa: CASSRRLAGEEEQYF
CDR3nt: TGCGCCAGCAGCCGACGACTAGCGGGAGAGGAAGAGCAGTACTTC
abundance: -
v_gene: TRBV5-1
j_gene: TRBJ2-7
d_gene: TRBD2

CDR3aa: CASPPSVQETQYF
CDR3nt: TGCGCCAGCCCTCCCTCTGTACAAGAGACCCAGTACTTC
abundance: -
v_gene: TRBV10-1
j_gene: TRBJ2-5
d_gene: -

CDR3aa: CASSELQADLNTEAFF
CDR3nt: TGTGCCAGCAGTGAACTTCAGGCAGACCTGAACACTGAAGCTTTCTTT
abundance: once
v_gene: TRBV25-1
j_gene: TRBJ1-1
d_gene: -

CDR3aa: CASSPRRGTDLERYTDTQYF
CDR3nt: TGTGCCAGCTCACCACGTCGCGGCACCGACCTAGAGCGATACACAGATACGCAGTATTTT
abundance: few
v_gene: TRBV18
j_gene: TRBJ2-3
d_gene: -

CDR3aa: CASSSYRGGLGNEQFF
CDR3nt: TGTGCCAGCAGTTCCTACAGGGGGGGTCTTGGGAATGAGCAGTTCTTC
abundance: -
v_gene: TRBV27
j_gene: TRBJ2-1
d_gene: -

CDR3aa: CANQKPPYNEQFF
CDR3nt: TGTGCCAACCAGAAACCCCCCTACAATGAGCAGTTCTTC
abundance: -
v_gene: TRBV2
j_gene: TRBJ2-1
d_gene: -

CDR3aa: CAISADGGGLYF
CDR3nt: TGTGCCATCAGTGCGGACGGGGGGGGACTATACTTC
abundance: -
v_gene: TRBV10-3
j_gene: TRBJ2-5
d_gene: TRBD2

CDR3aa: CAWSLTGSSWVDTQYF
CDR3nt: TGTGCCTGGAGTCTTACCGGGTCTTCCTGGGTGGATACGCAGTATTTT
abundance: few
v_gene: TRBV30
j_gene: TRBJ2-3
d_gene: -

CDR3aa: CASSFRDTNTEAFF
CDR3nt: TGTGCCAGCAGTTTTAGGGACACCAACACTGAAGCTTTCTTT
abundance: -
v_gene: TRBV28
j_gene: TRBJ1-1
d_gene: -

CDR3aa: CSVVGRGANTGELFF
CDR3nt: TGCAGCGTTGTAGGGCGGGGCGCGAACACCGGGGAGCTGTTTTTT
abundance: -
v_gene: TRBV29-1
j_gene: TRBJ2-2
d_gene: -

CDR3aa: CASSPAGAKVAGELFF
CDR3nt: TGTGCCAGCAGTCCAGCGGGAGCGAAGGTCGCCGGGGAGCTGTTTTTT
abundance: -
v_gene: TRBV25-1
j_gene: TRBJ2-2
d_gene: TRBD2

CDR3aa: CASSQVTQREGSNTQYF
CDR3nt: TGCGCCAGCAGCCAAGTAACGCAGAGGGAGGGTAGCAATACGCAGTATTTT
abundance: -
v_gene: TRBV4-3
j_gene: TRBJ2-3
d_gene: TRBD2

CDR3aa: CASSQLGLAGMGNEQFF
CDR3nt: TGCGCCAGCAGCCAATTGGGACTAGCGGGAATGGGGAATGAGCAGTTCTTC
abundance: -
v_gene: TRBV4-3
j_gene: TRBJ2-1
d_gene: TRBD2

CDR3aa: CASSYFDSSSYEQYF
CDR3nt: TGTGCCAGCAGCTACTTTGACTCGAGCTCCTACGAGCAGTACTTC
abundance: -
v_gene: TRBV13
j_gene: TRBJ2-7
d_gene: -

CDR3aa: CASSYRGSSYEQYF
CDR3nt: TGTGCCAGCAGTTACCGGGGAAGCTCCTACGAGCAGTACTTC
abundance: -
v_gene: TRBV6-5
j_gene: TRBJ2-7
d_gene: -

CDR3aa: CASSEEGTGGDYGYTF
CDR3nt: TGTGCCAGCAGTGAAGAGGGGACAGGGGGCGACTATGGCTACACCTTC
abundance: few
v_gene: TRBV6-1
j_gene: TRBJ1-2
d_gene: TRBD1

CDR3aa: CASSLRDRGGYGYTF
CDR3nt: TGTGCCAGCAGTCTCAGGGACAGGGGAGGGTATGGCTACACCTTC
abundance: -
v_gene: TRBV28
j_gene: TRBJ1-2
d_gene: TRBD1

CDR3aa: CASSLGLAGGTDTQYF
CDR3nt: TGCGCCAGCAGCCTGGGACTAGCGGGGGGCACAGATACGCAGTATTTT
abundance: -
v_gene: TRBV4-1
j_gene: TRBJ2-3
d_gene: TRBD2

CDR3aa: CASSLQGTGELFF
CDR3nt: TGTGCCAGCAGTCTACAGGGAACCGGGGAGCTGTTTTTT
abundance: -
v_gene: TRBV27
j_gene: TRBJ2-2
d_gene: -

CDR3aa: CASKGITEAFF
CDR3nt: TGTGCCAGCAAGGGGATTACTGAAGCTTTCTTT
abundance: -
v_gene: TRBV2
j_gene: TRBJ1-1
d_gene: -

CDR3aa: CASSQPGGSNQPQHF
CDR3nt: TGTGCCAGCTCACAACCAGGGGGCAGCAATCAGCCCCAGCATTTT
abundance: -
v_gene: TRBV18
j_gene: TRBJ1-5
d_gene: TRBD1